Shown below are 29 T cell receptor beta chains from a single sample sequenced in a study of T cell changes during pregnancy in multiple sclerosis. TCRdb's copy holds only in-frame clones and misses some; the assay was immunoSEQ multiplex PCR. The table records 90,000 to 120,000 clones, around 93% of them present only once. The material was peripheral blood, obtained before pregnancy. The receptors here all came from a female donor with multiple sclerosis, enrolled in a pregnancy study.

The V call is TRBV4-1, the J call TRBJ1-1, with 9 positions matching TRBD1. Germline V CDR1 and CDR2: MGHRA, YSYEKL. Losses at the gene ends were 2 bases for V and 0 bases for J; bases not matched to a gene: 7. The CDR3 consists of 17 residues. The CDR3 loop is CASSQTGTGSLNTEAFF. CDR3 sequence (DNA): TGCGCCAGCAGCCAAACCGGGACAGGGAGTTTGAACACTGAAGCTTTCTTT.

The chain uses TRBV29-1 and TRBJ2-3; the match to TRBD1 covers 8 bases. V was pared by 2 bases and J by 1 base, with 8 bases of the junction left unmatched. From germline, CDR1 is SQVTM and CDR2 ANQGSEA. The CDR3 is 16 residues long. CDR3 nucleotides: TGCAGCGTTGAACCTGCAGGGGGCTATGGCACAGATACGCAGTATTTT. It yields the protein CSVEPAGGYGTDTQYF.

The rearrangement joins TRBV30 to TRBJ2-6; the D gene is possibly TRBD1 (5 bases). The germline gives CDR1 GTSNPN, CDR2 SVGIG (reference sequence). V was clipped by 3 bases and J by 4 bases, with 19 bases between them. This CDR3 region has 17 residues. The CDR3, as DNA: TGTGCCTGGAGATTAGGGGCGTTATCAGACGGGGCCAACGTCCTGACTTTC. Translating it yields CAWRLGALSDGANVLTF.

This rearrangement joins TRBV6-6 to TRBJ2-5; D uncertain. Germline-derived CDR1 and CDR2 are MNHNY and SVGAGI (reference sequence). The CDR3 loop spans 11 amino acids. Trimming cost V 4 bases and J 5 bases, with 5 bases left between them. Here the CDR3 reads CASSFRETQYF. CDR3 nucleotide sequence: TGTGCCAGCAGTTTCAGGGAGACCCAGTACTTC.

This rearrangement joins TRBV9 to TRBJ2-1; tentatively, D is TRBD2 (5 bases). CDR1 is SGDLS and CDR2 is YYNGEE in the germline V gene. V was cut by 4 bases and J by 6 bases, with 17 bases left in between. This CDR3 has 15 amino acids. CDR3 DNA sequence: TGTGCCAGCAGCCCTCCGGGATGGTACGGCAATGAGCAGTTCTTC. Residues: CASSPPGWYGNEQFF.

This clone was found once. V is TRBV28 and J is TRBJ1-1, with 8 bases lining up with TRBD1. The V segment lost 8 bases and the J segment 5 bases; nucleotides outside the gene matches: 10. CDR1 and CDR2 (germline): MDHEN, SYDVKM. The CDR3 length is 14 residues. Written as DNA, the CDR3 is TGTGCCAGCGGGATAGGGACAGGTTGGACTGAAGCTTTCTTT. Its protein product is CASGIGTGWTEAFF.

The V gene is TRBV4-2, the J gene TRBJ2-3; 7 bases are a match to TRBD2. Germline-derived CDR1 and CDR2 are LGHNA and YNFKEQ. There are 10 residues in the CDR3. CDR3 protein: CAFPRGGGYF. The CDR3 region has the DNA TGTGCATTTCCTAGGGGCGGGGGGTATTTT.

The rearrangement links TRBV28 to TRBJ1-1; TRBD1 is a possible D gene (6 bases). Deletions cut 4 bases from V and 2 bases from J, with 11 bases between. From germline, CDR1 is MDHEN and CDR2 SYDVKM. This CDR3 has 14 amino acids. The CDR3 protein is CASSSGALNTEAFF. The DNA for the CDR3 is TGTGCCAGCAGTTCAGGGGCCCTAAACACTGAAGCTTTCTTT.

This CDR3 reads CASSFRGINTEAFF. The CDR3 nucleotides read TGTGCCAGCAGTTTCAGGGGGATCAACACTGAAGCTTTCTTT. The chain links TRBV27 to TRBJ1-1; TRBD1 aligns across 7 bases. With V trimmed by 3 bases and J by 2 bases, 3 bases remained unmatched. The germline gives CDR1 MNHEY, CDR2 SMNVEV (reference sequence). The CDR3 spans 14 residues.

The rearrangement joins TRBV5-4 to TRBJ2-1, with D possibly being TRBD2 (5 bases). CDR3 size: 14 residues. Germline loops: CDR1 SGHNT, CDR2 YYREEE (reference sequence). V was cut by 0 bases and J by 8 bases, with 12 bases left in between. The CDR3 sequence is CASSLGGSLYEQFF. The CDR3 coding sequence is TGTGCCAGCAGCTTGGGTGGGAGTCTCTATGAGCAGTTCTTC.

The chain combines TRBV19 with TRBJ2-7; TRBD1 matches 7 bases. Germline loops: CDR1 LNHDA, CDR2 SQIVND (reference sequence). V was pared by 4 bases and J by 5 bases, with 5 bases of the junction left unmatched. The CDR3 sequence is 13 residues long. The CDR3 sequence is CASSKTGENEQYF. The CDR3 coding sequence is TGTGCCAGTAGTAAAACAGGGGAGAACGAGCAGTACTTC.

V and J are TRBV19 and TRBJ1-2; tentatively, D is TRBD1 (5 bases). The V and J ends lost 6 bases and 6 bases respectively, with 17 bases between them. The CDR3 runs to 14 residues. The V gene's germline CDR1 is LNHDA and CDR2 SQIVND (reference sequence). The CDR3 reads CASRTKARGDGYTF. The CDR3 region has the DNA TGTGCCAGTAGGACGAAGGCGCGGGGGGATGGCTACACCTTC.

The CDR3 spells CASSLGTTGAGSYNEQFF. CDR3 bases: TGTGCCAGCAGCTTAGGAACGACGGGAGCAGGCTCCTACAATGAGCAGTTCTTC. The rearrangement links TRBV7-8 to TRBJ2-1; tentative D call: TRBD2 (6 bases). Trimming took 1 base from V and 0 from J, leaving 16 bases between them. There are 18 residues in the CDR3. The germline CDR1 and CDR2 sequences are SGHVS and FQNEAQ.

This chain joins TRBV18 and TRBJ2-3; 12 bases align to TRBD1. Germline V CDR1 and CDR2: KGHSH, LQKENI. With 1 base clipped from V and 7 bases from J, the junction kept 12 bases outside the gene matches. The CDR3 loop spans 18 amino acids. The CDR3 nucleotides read TGTGCCAGCTCACCACGGGACCGGGACAGGGGGCCCCGACATACGCAGTATTTT. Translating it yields CASSPRDRDRGPRHTQYF. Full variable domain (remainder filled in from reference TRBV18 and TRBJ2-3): NAGVMQNPRHLVRRRGQEARLRCSPMKGHSHVYWYRQLPEEGLKFMVYLQKENIIDESGMPKERFSAEFPKEGPSILRIQQVVRGDSAAYFCASSPRDRDRGPRHTQYFGPGTRLTVL.

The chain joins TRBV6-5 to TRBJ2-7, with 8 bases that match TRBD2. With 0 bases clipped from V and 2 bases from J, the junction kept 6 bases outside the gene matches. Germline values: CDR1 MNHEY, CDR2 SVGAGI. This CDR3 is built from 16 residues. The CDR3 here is CASSYSTSGLAYEQYF. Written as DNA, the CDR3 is TGTGCCAGCAGTTACTCCACTAGCGGCCTTGCCTACGAGCAGTACTTC.

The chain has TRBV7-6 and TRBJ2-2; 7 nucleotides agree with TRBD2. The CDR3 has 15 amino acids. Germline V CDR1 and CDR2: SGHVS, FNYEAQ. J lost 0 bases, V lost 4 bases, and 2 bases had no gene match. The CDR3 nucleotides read TGTGCCAGCAGCTCAAGCGGGACGAACACCGGGGAGCTGTTTTTT. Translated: CASSSSGTNTGELFF.

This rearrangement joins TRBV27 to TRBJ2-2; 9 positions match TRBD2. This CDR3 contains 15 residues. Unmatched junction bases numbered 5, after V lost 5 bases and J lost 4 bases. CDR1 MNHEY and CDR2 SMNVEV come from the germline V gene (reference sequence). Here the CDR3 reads CASSVAGVVTGELFF. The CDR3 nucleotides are TGTGCCAGCAGTGTAGCGGGAGTGGTCACCGGGGAGCTGTTTTTT.

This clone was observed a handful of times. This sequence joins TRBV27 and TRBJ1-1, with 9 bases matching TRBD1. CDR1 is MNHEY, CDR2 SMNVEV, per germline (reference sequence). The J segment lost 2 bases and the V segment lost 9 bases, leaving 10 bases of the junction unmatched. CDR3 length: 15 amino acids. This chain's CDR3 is CARKGRGQGNTEAFF. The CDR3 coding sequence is TGTGCCAGAAAAGGTAGGGGACAGGGAAACACTGAAGCTTTCTTT.

CDR3: CASSESDSGRSYNEQFF. In nucleotides, the CDR3 is TGCGCCAGCAGTGAGTCCGATAGCGGGAGATCCTACAATGAGCAGTTCTTC. This chain uses TRBV10-1 with TRBJ2-1; TRBD2 matches at 9 bases. V trimming: 0 bases; J trimming: 1 base; junction bases outside the gene matches: 4. Germline V gene sequence: CDR1 WNHNN, CDR2 SYGVQD (reference sequence). The CDR3 has 17 residues.

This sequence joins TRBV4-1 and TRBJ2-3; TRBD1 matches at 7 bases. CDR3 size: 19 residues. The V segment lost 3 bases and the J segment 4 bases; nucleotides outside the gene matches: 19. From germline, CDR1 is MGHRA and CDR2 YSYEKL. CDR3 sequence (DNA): TGCGCCAGCAGCCATCGTGGAAGGGGGCAAGGTCTGATGGCAGATACGCAGTATTTT. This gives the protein CASSHRGRGQGLMADTQYF.

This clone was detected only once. The CDR3 DNA reads TGCAGCGTTGAAGACCTAAAAGCTAACTATGGCTACACCTTC. Amino acids: CSVEDLKANYGYTF. V gene TRBV29-1 combines with J gene TRBJ1-2; D gene unclear. Germline CDR1 SQVTM, CDR2 ANQGSEA. Trimming removed 0 bases at V and 0 bases at J, with 8 bases between. CDR3 length: 14 residues.

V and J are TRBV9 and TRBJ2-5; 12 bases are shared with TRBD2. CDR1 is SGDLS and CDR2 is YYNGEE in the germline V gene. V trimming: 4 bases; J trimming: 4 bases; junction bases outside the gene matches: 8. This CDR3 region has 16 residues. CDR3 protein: CASSPRLAGVGETQYF. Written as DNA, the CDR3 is TGTGCCAGCAGCCCCAGACTAGCGGGAGTTGGAGAGACCCAGTACTTC.

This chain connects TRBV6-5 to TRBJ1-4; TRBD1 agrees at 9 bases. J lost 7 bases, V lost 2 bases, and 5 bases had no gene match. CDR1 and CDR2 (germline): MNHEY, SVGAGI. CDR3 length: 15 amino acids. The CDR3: CASSYGGQGAEKLFF. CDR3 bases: TGTGCCAGCAGTTACGGGGGACAGGGAGCTGAAAAACTGTTTTTT.

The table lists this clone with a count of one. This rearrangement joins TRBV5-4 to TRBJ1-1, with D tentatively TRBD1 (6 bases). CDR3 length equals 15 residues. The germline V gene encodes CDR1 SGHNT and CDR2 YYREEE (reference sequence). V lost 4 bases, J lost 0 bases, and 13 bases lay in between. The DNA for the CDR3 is TGTGCCAGCAGCAGGGGGGGGCTCATGAACACTGAAGCTTTCTTT. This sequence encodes CASSRGGLMNTEAFF.

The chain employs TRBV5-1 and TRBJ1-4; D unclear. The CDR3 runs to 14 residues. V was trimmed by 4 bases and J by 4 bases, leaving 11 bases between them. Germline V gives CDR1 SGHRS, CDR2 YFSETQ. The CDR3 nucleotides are TGCGCCAGCAGCACCGGGTCCTATAATGAAAAACTGTTTTTT. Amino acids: CASSTGSYNEKLFF.

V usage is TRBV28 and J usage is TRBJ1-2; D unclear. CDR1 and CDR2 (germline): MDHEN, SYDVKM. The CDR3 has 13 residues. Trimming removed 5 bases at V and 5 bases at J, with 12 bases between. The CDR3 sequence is CASSTGWRYGYTF. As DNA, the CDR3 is TGTGCCAGCAGTACGGGGTGGCGGTATGGCTACACCTTC.

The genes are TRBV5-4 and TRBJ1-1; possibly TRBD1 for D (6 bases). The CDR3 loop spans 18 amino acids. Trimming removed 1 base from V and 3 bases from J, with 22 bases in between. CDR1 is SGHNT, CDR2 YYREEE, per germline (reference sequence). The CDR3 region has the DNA TGTGCCAGCAGCTTGTATGGCAGGGGATTTTTTTTGGACACTGAAGCTTTCTTT. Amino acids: CASSLYGRGFFLDTEAFF.

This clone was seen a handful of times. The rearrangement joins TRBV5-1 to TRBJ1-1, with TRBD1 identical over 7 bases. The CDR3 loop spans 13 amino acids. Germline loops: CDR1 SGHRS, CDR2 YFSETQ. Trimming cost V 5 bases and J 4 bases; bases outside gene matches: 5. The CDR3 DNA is TGCGCCAGCAGAGGGGGACAGAGCACTGAAGCTTTCTTT. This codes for CASRGGQSTEAFF.

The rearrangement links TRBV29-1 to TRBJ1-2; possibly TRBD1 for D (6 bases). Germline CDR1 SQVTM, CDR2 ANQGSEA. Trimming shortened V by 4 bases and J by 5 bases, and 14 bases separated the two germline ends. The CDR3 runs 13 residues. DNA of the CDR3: TGCAGCGTTGCGGACAGAGCCGCATATGGCTACACCTTC. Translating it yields CSVADRAAYGYTF.